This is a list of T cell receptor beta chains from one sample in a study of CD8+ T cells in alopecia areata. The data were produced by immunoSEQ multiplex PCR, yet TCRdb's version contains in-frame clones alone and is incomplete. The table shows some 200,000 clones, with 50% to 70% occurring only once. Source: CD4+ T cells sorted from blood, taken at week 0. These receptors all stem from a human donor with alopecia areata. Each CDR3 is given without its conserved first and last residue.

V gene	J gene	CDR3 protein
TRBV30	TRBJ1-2	AAKHGRGGYT
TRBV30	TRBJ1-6	ARQANNSPLH
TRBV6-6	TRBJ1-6	ASSPGASPLH
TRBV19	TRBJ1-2	ASTRDRGGGYT
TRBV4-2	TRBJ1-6	ASSQAPPTGLDNSPLH
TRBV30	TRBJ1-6	AWSVGRRSYNSPLH
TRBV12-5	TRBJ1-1	ASGLGQQNTEAF
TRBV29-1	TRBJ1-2	SVEGQGLRGYT
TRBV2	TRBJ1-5	ASSGTGYNQPQH
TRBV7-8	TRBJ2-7	ASSLDVTAVYEQY